This TCR beta chain comes out of a study of cytomegalovirus exposure and HLA in healthy donors. The CDR3 totals 14 residues. V lost 5 bases and J lost 6; bases outside the gene matches: 1. CDR1 and CDR2 from the germline V gene are MNHEY and SVGAGI. A multiplex PCR was run with 60 Vbeta primers and 13 Jbeta primers. Only in-frame clones appear in the TCRdb table, and some are missing; sequencing was by immunoSEQ multiplex PCR. The repertoire shows about 87,000 clones; the top ten hold less than 20%. The sequence derives from a man in his fifties in good health and CMV-seropositive. J is TRBJ2-1 and V is TRBV6-5; 13 bases map to TRBD2. Input material: PBMCs. CDR3 sequence: CASSRLAGGNEQFF. The CDR3 bases are TGTGCCAGCAGTCGACTAGCGGGAGGCAATGAGCAGTTCTTC.